This T cell receptor (beta chain) was sequenced in a study of CD8 T cells in Susac syndrome. Roughly 0.45 to 1 ug RNA was reverse transcribed with random hexamers. The amplification used immunoSEQ multiplex PCR on TCR beta CDR3; it spanned 54 Vbeta and 13 Jbeta. TCRdb ran MiXCR on the immunoSEQ multiplex PCR reads and lists one entry per CDR3 protein. The sample consists of 150,000 or so distinct CDR3 sequences, roughly 94% of them appearing once. With 1 base removed from V and 2 bases from J, the gap between germline ends came to 8 bases. This CDR3 contains 14 residues. Germline V gene data show CDR1 as LNHNV and CDR2 as YYDKDF (reference sequence). The patients with Susac syndrome satisfied recently defined diagnostic criteria for either definite or probable disease.

The chain links TRBV15 to TRBJ2-5, with D unresolved. The specimen sequenced was CD4+ T cells from PBMCs. The TCR comes from a human donor with Susac syndrome. In DNA form, the CDR3 reads TGTGCCACCAGCAGAGTTACAGAACAAGAGACCCAGTACTTC. Its protein product is CATSRVTEQETQYF.